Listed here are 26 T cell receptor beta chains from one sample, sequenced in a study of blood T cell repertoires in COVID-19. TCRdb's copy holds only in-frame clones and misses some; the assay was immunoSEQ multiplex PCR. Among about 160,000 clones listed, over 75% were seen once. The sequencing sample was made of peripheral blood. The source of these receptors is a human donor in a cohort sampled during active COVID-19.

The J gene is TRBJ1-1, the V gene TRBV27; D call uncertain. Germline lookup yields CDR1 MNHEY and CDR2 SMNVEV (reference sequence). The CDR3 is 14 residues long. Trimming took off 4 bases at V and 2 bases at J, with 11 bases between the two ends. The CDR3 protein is CASSYRGGNTEAFF. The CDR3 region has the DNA TGTGCCAGCAGTTACCGGGGAGGAAACACTGAAGCTTTCTTT.

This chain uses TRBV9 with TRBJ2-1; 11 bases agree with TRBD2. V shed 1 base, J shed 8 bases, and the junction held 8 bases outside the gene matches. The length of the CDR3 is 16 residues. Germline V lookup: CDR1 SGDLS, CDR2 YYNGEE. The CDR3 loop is CASSVSLAGGKDEQFF. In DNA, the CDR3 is TGTGCCAGCAGCGTAAGTCTAGCGGGAGGTAAAGATGAGCAGTTCTTC.

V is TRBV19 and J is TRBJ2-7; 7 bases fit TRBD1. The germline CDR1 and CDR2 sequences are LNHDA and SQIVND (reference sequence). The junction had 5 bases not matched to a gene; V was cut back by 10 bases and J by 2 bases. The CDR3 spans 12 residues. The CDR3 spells CATRDSPYEQYF. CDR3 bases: TGTGCCACGAGGGACAGCCCCTACGAGCAGTACTTC.

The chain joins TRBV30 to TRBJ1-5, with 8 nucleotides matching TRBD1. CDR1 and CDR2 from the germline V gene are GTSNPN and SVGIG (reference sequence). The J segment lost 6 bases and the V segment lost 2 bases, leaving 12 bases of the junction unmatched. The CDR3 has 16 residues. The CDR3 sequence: CAWSRRTGRGSQPQHF. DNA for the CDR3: TGTGCCTGGAGTAGACGGACAGGGAGGGGTAGTCAGCCCCAGCATTTT.

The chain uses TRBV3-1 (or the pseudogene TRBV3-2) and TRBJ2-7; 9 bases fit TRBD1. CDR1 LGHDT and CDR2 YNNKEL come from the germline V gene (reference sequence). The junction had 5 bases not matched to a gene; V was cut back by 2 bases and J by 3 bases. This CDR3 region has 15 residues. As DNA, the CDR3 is TGTGCCAGCAGCCAACTGACAGGGGGAGTCTACGAGCAGTACTTC. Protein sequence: CASSQLTGGVYEQYF.

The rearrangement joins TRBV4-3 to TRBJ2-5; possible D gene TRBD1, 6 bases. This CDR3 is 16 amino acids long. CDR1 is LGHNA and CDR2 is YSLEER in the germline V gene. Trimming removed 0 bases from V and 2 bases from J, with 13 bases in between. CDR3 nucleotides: TGCGCCAGCAGCCAAGAAACAGGGAAGAGACAAGAGACCCAGTACTTC. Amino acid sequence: CASSQETGKRQETQYF.

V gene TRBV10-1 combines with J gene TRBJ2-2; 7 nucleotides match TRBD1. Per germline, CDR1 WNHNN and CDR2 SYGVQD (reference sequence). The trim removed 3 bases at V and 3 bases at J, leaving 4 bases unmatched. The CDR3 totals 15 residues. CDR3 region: CASSDTGVYTGELFF. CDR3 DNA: TGCGCCAGCAGTGACACAGGGGTGTACACCGGGGAGCTGTTTTTT.

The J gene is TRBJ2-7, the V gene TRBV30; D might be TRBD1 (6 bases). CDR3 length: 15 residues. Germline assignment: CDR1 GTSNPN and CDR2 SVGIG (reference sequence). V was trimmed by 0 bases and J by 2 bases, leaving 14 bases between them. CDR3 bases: TGTGCCTGGAGTGTACCAGGGGCGAAGACCTACGAGCAGTACTTC. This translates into CAWSVPGAKTYEQYF.

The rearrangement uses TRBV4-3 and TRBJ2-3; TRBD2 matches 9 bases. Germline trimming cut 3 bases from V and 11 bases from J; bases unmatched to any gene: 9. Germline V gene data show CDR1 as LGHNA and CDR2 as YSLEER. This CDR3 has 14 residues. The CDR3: CASSQWTSALEQYF. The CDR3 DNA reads TGCGCCAGCAGCCAGTGGACTAGCGCTTTGGAGCAGTATTTT.

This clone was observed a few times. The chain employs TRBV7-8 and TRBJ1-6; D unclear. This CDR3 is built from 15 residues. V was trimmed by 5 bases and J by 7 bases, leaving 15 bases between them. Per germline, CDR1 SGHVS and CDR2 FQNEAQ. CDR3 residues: CASSRNSIGNSPLHF. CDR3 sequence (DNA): TGTGCCAGCAGCCGTAACAGCATTGGCAATTCACCCCTCCACTTT.

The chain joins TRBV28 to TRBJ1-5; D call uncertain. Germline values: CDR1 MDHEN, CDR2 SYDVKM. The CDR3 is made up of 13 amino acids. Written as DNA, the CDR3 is TGTGCAACCCAGGATTATAGCAATCAGCCCCAGCATTTT. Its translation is CATQDYSNQPQHF.

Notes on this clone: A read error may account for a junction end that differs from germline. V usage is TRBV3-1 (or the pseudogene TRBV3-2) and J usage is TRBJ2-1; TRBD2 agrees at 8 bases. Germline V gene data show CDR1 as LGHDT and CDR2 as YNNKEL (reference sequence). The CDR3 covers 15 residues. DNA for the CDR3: TGTGCCAGCAGCAAGCGAGGCTCACCGGCGCGGGGGGCGATCTTC. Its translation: CASSKRGSPARGAIF.

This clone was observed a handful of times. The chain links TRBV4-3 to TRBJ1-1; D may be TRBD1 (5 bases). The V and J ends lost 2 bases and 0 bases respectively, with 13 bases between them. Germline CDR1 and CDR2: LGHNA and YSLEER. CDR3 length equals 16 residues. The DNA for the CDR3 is TGCGCCAGCAGCCAATCGGGACTCCTAATGAACACTGAAGCTTTCTTT. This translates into CASSQSGLLMNTEAFF.

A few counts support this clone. The CDR3 is CARQVSGANVLTF. The DNA of the CDR3 is TGTGCCAGACAGGTCTCTGGGGCCAACGTCCTGACTTTC. The chain combines TRBV2 with TRBJ2-6, with D tentatively TRBD1 (5 bases). Trimming removed 9 bases from V and 0 bases from J, with 6 bases in between. The CDR3 is 13 amino acids. Germline values: CDR1 SNHLY, CDR2 FYNNEI.

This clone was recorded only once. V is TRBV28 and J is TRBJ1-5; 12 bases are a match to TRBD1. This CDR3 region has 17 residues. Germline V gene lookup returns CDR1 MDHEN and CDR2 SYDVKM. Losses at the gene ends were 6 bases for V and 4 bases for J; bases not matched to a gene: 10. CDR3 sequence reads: CASRTGQGARSNQPQHF. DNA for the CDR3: TGTGCCAGCAGGACGGGACAGGGGGCGAGGTCGAATCAGCCCCAGCATTTT.

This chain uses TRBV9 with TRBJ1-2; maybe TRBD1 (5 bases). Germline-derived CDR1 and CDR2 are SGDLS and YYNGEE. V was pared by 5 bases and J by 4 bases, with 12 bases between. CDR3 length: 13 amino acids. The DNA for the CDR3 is TGTGCCAGCAGAGACGGACACCTCTATGGCTACACCTTC. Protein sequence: CASRDGHLYGYTF.

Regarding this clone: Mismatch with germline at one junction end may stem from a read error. This CDR3 reads CASSLETSGGSYEQYF. Here the CDR3 DNA reads TGTGCTAGCAGCTTAGAGACTAGCGGAGGGAGCTACGAGCAGTACTTC. V usage is TRBV7-7 and J usage is TRBJ2-7, with 9 bases identical to TRBD2. This CDR3 is built from 16 residues. Per the germline V gene, CDR1 is SSHAT and CDR2 is FNYEAQ (reference sequence).

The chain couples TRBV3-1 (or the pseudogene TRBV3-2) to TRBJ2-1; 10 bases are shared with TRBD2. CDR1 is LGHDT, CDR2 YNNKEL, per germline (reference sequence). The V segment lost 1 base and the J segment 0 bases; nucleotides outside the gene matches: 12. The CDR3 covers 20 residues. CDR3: CASSQGSSGSRYSSYNEQFF. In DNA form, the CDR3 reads TGTGCCAGCAGCCAAGGGTCTAGCGGGAGCCGATACAGCTCCTACAATGAGCAGTTCTTC.

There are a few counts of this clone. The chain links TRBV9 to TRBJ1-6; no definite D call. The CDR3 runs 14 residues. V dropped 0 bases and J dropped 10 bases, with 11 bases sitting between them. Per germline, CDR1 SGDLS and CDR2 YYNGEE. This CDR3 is CASSVAGESSPLHF. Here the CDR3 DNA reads TGTGCCAGCAGCGTAGCCGGGGAAAGCTCACCCCTCCACTTT.

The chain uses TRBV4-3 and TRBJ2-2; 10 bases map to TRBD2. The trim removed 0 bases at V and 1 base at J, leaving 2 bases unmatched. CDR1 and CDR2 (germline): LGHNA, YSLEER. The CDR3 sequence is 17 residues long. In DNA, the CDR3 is TGCGCCAGCAGCCAAGAGGCTAGCGGGGGGAACACCGGGGAGCTGTTTTTT. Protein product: CASSQEASGGNTGELFF.

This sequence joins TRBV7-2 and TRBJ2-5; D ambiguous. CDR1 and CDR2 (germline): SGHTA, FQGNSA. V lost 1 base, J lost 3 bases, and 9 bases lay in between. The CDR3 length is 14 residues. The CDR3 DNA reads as TGTGCCAGCAGCTTAGTTGGCTTTAAAGAGACCCAGTACTTC. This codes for CASSLVGFKETQYF. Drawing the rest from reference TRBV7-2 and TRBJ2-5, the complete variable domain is GAGVSQSPSNKVTEKGKDVELRCDPISGHTALYWYRQSLGQGLEFLIYFQGNSAPDKSGLPSDRFSAERTGGSVSTLTIQRTQQEDSAVYLCASSLVGFKETQYFGPGTRLLVL.

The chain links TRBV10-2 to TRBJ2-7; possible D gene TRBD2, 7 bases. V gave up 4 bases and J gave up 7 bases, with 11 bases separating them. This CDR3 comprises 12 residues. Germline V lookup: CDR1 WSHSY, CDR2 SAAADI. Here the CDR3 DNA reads TGCGCCAGCAGTGTCGGGGGGCGTGAGCAGTACTTC. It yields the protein CASSVGGREQYF.

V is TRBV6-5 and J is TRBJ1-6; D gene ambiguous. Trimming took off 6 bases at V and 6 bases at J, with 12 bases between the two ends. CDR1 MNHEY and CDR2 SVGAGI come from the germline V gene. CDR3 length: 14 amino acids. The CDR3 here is CASRASRVNSPLHF. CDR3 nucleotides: TGTGCCAGCAGGGCGAGTCGGGTTAATTCACCCCTCCACTTT.

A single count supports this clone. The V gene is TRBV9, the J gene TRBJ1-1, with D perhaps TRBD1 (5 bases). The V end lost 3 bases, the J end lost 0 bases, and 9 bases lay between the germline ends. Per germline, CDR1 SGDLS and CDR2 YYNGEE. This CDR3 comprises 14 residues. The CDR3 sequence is CASSGGLMNTEAFF. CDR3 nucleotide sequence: TGTGCCAGCAGCGGGGGACTGATGAACACTGAAGCTTTCTTT.

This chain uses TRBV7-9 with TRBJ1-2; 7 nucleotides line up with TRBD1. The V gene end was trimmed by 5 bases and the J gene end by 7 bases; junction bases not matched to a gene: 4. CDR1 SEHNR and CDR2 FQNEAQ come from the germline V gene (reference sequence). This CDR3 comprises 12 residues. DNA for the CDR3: TGTGCCAGCAGCGGCAACAGGGGTGGCTACACCTTC. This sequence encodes CASSGNRGGYTF.

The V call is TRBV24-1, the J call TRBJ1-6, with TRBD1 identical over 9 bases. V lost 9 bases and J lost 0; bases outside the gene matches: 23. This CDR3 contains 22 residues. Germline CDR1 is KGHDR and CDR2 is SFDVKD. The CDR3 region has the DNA TGTGCCACCGGAGGGGGACAGGGAGTAGCCCAGATCCCACTCTCCTATAATTCACCCCTCCACTTT. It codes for CATGGGQGVAQIPLSYNSPLHF.